Listed here are 5 T cell receptor beta chains from one sample, sequenced in a study of T-cell memory formation after mild COVID-19. Each CDR3 protein is one row after TCRdb ran MiXCR on the 5' RACE reads. The data show hundreds of thousands of distinct CDR3 sequences, 15% to 20% seen once. Source material: PBMCs or a T cell subset sorted from them (not recorded which). These receptors were taken from an adult woman who had mild COVID-19 (a few samples of this study predate the infection). Cell type and time point are not known.

This clonotype has a count of ten or more. This rearrangement joins TRBV12-3 or TRBV12-4 to TRBJ1-1; D not resolved. The CDR3 has 12 residues. V was trimmed by 6 bases and J by 0 bases, leaving 5 bases between them. CDR3 in DNA: TGTGCCAGCAGGACGGTGAACACTGAAGCTTTCTTT. This translates into CASRTVNTEAFF.

The table lists this clonotype with a few counts. V usage is TRBV5-6 and J usage is TRBJ2-7; D not certain. CDR3 length: 11 residues. CDR1 and CDR2 from the germline V gene are SGHDT and YYEEEE. V was shortened by 7 bases and J by 6 bases, with 11 bases between the two germline ends. The CDR3 DNA reads as TGTGCCAGCGGCCCCAAAGGCGAGCAGTACTTC. It is translated as CASGPKGEQYF.

There are a few counts of this clonotype. The chain joins TRBV27 to TRBJ2-3, with TRBD2 matching 14 bases. Germline lookup yields CDR1 MNHEY and CDR2 SMNVEV (reference sequence). The CDR3 loop spans 18 amino acids. V was pared by 7 bases and J by 3 bases, with 12 bases of the junction left unmatched. The CDR3 spells CASNAGLAGDGLTDTQYF. As DNA, the CDR3 is TGTGCCAGCAACGCGGGACTAGCGGGGGACGGGTTGACAGATACGCAGTATTTT.

Only a few counts were recorded for this clonotype. The V and J genes are TRBV12-3 or TRBV12-4 and TRBJ2-7; 8 bases are a match to TRBD2. This CDR3 contains 14 residues. The J segment lost 3 bases and the V segment lost 6 bases, leaving 7 bases of the junction unmatched. The CDR3 loop is CASSPGLGIYEQYF. The CDR3 DNA reads TGTGCCAGCAGCCCGGGACTAGGGATCTACGAGCAGTACTTC.

The rearrangement uses TRBV5-1 and TRBJ2-3; D might be TRBD2 (6 bases). CDR1 SGHRS and CDR2 YFSETQ come from the germline V gene. V gave up 1 base and J gave up 2 bases, with 11 bases separating them. The CDR3 totals 15 residues. The CDR3 DNA is TGCGCCAGCAGCTTGCGGGGGACCGACACAGATACGCAGTATTTT. It is translated as CASSLRGTDTDTQYF.